This T cell receptor beta chain appears in the sequencing data of a study of blood T cells in healthy people across ages. Study-level background: Roughly one uniquely barcoded beta molecule per two T cells was captured. General study findings and limits: Diversity estimates from one million T cells were considered underestimates.

It was with a sample-barcoded 5' primer and a J-beta primer mix that a second PCR of roughly 7 to 12 cycles was run. One entry per CDR3 protein, called by TCRdb with MiXCR from the 5' RACE reads. The sample has about a million distinct CDR3 sequences, more than 30% seen once. Caucasian individuals from Russia who were healthy and aged roughly 6 to 95 acted as donors. Germline loops: CDR1 MGHDK, CDR2 SYGVNS. CDR3 length: 14 amino acids. Trimming stripped 3 bases from V and 6 bases from J, with 9 bases between. Note on this clonotype: Its antigen is unidentified.

Sequenced input: blood. The chain links TRBV25-1 to TRBJ1-6, with D possibly being TRBD1 (6 bases). The receptor comes from a man aged 18 to 29 in good health. This chain's CDR3 is CASSETGSNSPLHF. The CDR3 DNA follows: TGTGCCAGCAGTGAGACAGGCTCTAATTCACCCCTCCACTTT. The full variable domain, in which reference TRBV25-1 and TRBJ1-6 provide the parts outside the CDR3, is EADIYQTPRYLVIGTGKKITLECSQTMGHDKMYWYQQDPGMELHLIHYSYGVNSTEKGDLSSESTVSRIRTEHFPLTLESARPSHTSQYLCASSETGSNSPLHFGNGTRLTVT.